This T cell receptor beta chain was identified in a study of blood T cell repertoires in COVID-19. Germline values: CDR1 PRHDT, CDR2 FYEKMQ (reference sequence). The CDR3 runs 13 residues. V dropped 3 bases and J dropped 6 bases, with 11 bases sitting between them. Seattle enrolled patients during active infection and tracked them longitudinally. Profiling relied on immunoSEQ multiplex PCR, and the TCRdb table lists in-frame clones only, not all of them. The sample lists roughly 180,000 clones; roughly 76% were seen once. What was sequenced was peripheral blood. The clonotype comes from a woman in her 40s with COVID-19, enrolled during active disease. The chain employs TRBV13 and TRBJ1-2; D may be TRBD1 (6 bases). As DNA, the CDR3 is TGTGCCAGCAGCTTCTGGCAGGGGAATGGCTACACCTTC. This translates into CASSFWQGNGYTF. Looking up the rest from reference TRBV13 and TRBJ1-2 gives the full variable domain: AAGVIQSPRHLIKEKRETATLKCYPIPRHDTVYWYQQGPGQDPQFLISFYEKMQSDKGSIPDRFSAQQFSDYHSELNMSSLELGDSALYFCASSFWQGNGYTFGSGTRLTVV.